The rows below give T cell receptor beta chains drawn from one sample of a study of T cells in Graves' hyperthyroidism and ophthalmopathy. Each CDR3 protein is one row after TCRdb ran MiXCR on the multiplex PCR reads. Here the sample spans 400,000 to 600,000 distinct CDR3 sequences, 20% being singletons. The sequenced material came from blood. The receptors derive from a man in his late teens or twenties with Graves' hyperthyroidism. Both conserved end residues are trimmed from each CDR3. Each record gives: CDR3 protein, V gene.

CDR3aa: ASSATKYEQY
v_gene: TRBV7-9

CDR3aa: ASSDRYSPLH
v_gene: TRBV6-1

CDR3aa: ASSLVRFSNQPQH
v_gene: TRBV5-8

CDR3aa: AISGENTGELF
v_gene: TRBV10-3

CDR3aa: ASSPTTGEAF
v_gene: TRBV6-1

CDR3aa: ASRVRWDLPETQY
v_gene: TRBV11-2

CDR3aa: ASSSPTGLRLSGANVLT
v_gene: TRBV6-2/TRBV6-3

CDR3aa: AWSGPQAGNQPQH
v_gene: TRBV30

CDR3aa: ASNRGNEETQY
v_gene: TRBV28

CDR3aa: ATSDSGIYGYT
v_gene: TRBV24-1

CDR3aa: ASSIRQWDTEAF
v_gene: TRBV13

CDR3aa: ASSFPRTVNTEAF
v_gene: TRBV6-5

CDR3aa: ASSPRQTVNYGYT
v_gene: TRBV7-2

CDR3aa: SAAKTAEAF
v_gene: TRBV20-1

CDR3aa: ASSAGTGFNNSPLH
v_gene: TRBV2

CDR3aa: ASRGVQGQGYT
v_gene: TRBV2

CDR3aa: ASSLYHSLEAF
v_gene: TRBV7-9

CDR3aa: ASSAPGAYEQY
v_gene: TRBV7-9

CDR3aa: SLTVPRAKNIQY
v_gene: TRBV29-1

CDR3aa: ASSSPGPEAGGETEAF
v_gene: TRBV28

CDR3aa: ASSRLPRRDWYEQY
v_gene: TRBV7-8

CDR3aa: ATGQGAAGELF
v_gene: TRBV30

CDR3aa: ASSFGTESEQY
v_gene: TRBV7-6

CDR3aa: ASSFGASYGYT
v_gene: TRBV13

CDR3aa: ASSYQWNTEAF
v_gene: TRBV6-5

CDR3aa: ASSYRSQGNQPQH
v_gene: TRBV6-2/TRBV6-3

CDR3aa: SARQTANYGYT
v_gene: TRBV20-1

CDR3aa: ASSPDGNSGNTIY
v_gene: TRBV6-1

CDR3aa: ASSQLGQGSYERY
v_gene: TRBV4-1

CDR3aa: AWSDPPGTEAF
v_gene: TRBV30

CDR3aa: ASSRIRTGDGEAF
v_gene: TRBV11-3

CDR3aa: ASSYSGQGFSEQY
v_gene: TRBV12-3/TRBV12-4

CDR3aa: ASSSQGREQPQH
v_gene: TRBV7-9

CDR3aa: ASSFRRGRTEAF
v_gene: TRBV19

CDR3aa: ASSLAGQPYGYT
v_gene: TRBV7-8

CDR3aa: ASSGNRQGISYEQY
v_gene: TRBV6-1

CDR3aa: ASSLGQGAGETQY
v_gene: TRBV28

CDR3aa: ASSPKGVRETQY
v_gene: TRBV7-9

CDR3aa: ASSPGYSYEQY
v_gene: TRBV28

CDR3aa: ASSWVGQGEDTEAF
v_gene: TRBV27

CDR3aa: ASGLLGAGGELF
v_gene: TRBV12-5

CDR3aa: ASSQGQYYEQY
v_gene: TRBV4-1

CDR3aa: SVKTSGGAGTGELF
v_gene: TRBV29-1

CDR3aa: ASTQSGAYEQY
v_gene: TRBV12-3/TRBV12-4

CDR3aa: ASSARGEFTEAF
v_gene: TRBV6-1